The 7 T cell receptor beta chains below were found in one sample sequenced in a study of CD8+ T cells in alopecia areata. In each case, RNA was isolated and then reverse transcribed into cDNA as the sequencing template. Produced via immunoSEQ multiplex PCR; TCRdb's table is partial and in-frame only. The table has about 2,700 clones, under 70% seen once. Source material: skin. The receptors here all came from a human donor in good health.

The rearrangement joins TRBV6-1 to TRBJ2-5; possibly TRBD1 for D (5 bases). Per germline, CDR1 MNHNS and CDR2 SASEGT. The V gene lost 6 bases and the J gene lost 3 bases, with 11 bases spanning the gap. The CDR3 extends over 13 amino acids. Here the CDR3 DNA reads TGTGCCAGCAGAAGGACAACTGAAGAGACCCAGTACTTC. Encoded protein: CASRRTTEETQYF.

This chain joins TRBV5-1 and TRBJ2-1, with TRBD2 matching 12 bases. Germline V gene lookup returns CDR1 SGHRS and CDR2 YFSETQ. Trimming cost V 1 base and J 8 bases; bases outside gene matches: 4. The CDR3 runs to 15 residues. Here the CDR3 reads CASSLTSGGQDEQFF. The CDR3 bases are TGCGCCAGCAGCTTGACTAGCGGGGGGCAAGATGAGCAGTTCTTC.

The chain carries TRBV28 and TRBJ1-6; no definite D call. The germline V gene has CDR1 MDHEN and CDR2 SYDVKM. CDR3 length equals 11 residues. The germline V and J ends were trimmed by 9 bases and 14 bases, with 14 bases remaining between them. CDR3 protein: CASETLGTLHF. The CDR3 DNA reads as TGTGCCAGTGAGACTTTGGGGACCCTCCACTTT.

CDR3 sequence: CASSQADPNRGPSSYEQYF. The DNA of the CDR3 is TGTGCCAGCAGCCAAGCAGACCCTAACAGGGGGCCAAGCTCCTACGAGCAGTACTTC. The V and J genes are TRBV14 and TRBJ2-7, with TRBD1 matching over 9 bases. V dropped 1 base and J dropped 0; count of bases not matched to a gene: 13. Germline values: CDR1 SGHDN, CDR2 FVKESK. The CDR3 is 19 residues long.

This clone was observed once. The chain recombines TRBV30 with TRBJ2-7; D is uncertain. V was shortened by 0 bases and J by 5 bases, with 11 bases between the two germline ends. The CDR3 has 13 residues. The V gene's germline CDR1 is GTSNPN and CDR2 SVGIG (reference sequence). In DNA form, the CDR3 reads TGTGCCTGGAGTGTCCAAGTTCAGGACGAGCAGTACTTC. Translated, it gives CAWSVQVQDEQYF. Looking up the rest from reference TRBV30 and TRBJ2-7 gives the full variable domain: SQTIHQWPATLVQPVGSPLSLECTVEGTSNPNLYWYRQAAGRGLQLLFYSVGIGQISSEVPQNLSASRPQDRQFILSSKKLLLSDSGFYLCAWSVQVQDEQYFGPGTRLTVT.

The chain has TRBV6-6 and TRBJ2-1; TRBD2 aligns across 11 bases. With V trimmed by 7 bases and J by 7 bases, 9 bases remained unmatched. CDR1 and CDR2 from the germline V gene are MNHNY and SVGAGI (reference sequence). The CDR3 runs 15 residues. CDR3 sequence (DNA): TGTGCCAGCACAAGCAAGGCTAGCGGGGGGAATGAGCAGTTCTTC. Translated: CASTSKASGGNEQFF.

This chain links TRBV2 with TRBJ2-5; 7 bases fit TRBD2. The ends lost 4 bases at V and 0 bases at J; junction bases unmatched: 2. In germline, CDR1 is SNHLY, CDR2 FYNNEI. The CDR3 consists of 14 residues. The CDR3 region is CASSGGGYQETQYF. The CDR3, as DNA: TGTGCCAGCAGTGGGGGGGGGTACCAAGAGACCCAGTACTTC. Supplemented by reference TRBV2 and TRBJ2-5, the full variable domain reads EPEVTQTPSHQVTQMGQEVILRCVPISNHLYFYWYRQILGQKVEFLVSFYNNEISEKSEIFDDQFSVERPDGSNFTLKIRSTKLEDSAMYFCASSGGGYQETQYFGPGTRLLVL.